This T cell receptor beta chain was found in a study of cytomegalovirus exposure and HLA in healthy donors. General observations from the study: When a later analysis was performed, an Asian-associated ancestry cluster reportedly had fewer N-insertions than the roughly 640-donor mean.

On this clone: No antigen is known for it.

The CDR3 is made up of 17 amino acids. The trim removed 2 bases at V and 5 bases at J, leaving 9 bases unmatched. CDR1 and CDR2 (germline): SGHDN, FVKESK. The primer mix had 60 Vbeta and 13 Jbeta primers. The repertoire was sequenced with immunoSEQ multiplex PCR; TCRdb's copy has only in-frame clones and lacks some. Of some 130,000 clones in the sample, about 80% were seen once. The sequencing input was PBMCs. V usage is TRBV14 and J usage is TRBJ2-1; TRBD2 agrees at 10 bases. The sequence derives from a man aged 30 to 45 in good health and CMV-seronegative. The CDR3 reads CASSQLLLAGRDNEQFF. The CDR3 DNA reads TGTGCCAGCAGCCAACTCCTACTAGCGGGAAGAGACAATGAGCAGTTCTTC.